These 29 T cell receptor beta chains came from one sample sequenced in a study of Graves' ophthalmopathy and Graves' hyperthyroidism. The study amplified TCR beta CDR3 regions using RNA transcripts. HTBI primers primed a first-round RT-PCR, and a second-round multiplex PCR followed. TCRdb recomputed calls from the multiplex PCR reads with MiXCR, one row per CDR3 protein. Counted here are about 620,000 distinct CDR3 sequences, 20% to 25% occurring once; the ten biggest clones make up more than 5.5%. The sample was peripheral blood. The receptors shown here come from a woman aged 18 to 35 with stable Graves' hyperthyroidism. Some clones in this sample may be carry-over from other donors' samples.

The gene calls are TRBV20-1 and TRBJ1-2; D is undetermined. The CDR3 loop spans 15 amino acids. V dropped 6 bases and J dropped 4 bases, with 21 bases sitting between them. Germline CDR1 and CDR2: DFQATT and SNEGSKA (reference sequence). DNA for the CDR3: TGCAGTGCCACCCCCGTTACAGATTTCTTCTATGGCTACACCTTC. Translating gives CSATPVTDFFYGYTF.

This clonotype was seen ten or more times. V usage is TRBV6-2 or TRBV6-3 and J usage is TRBJ1-2; possible D gene TRBD1, 5 bases. V was trimmed by 9 bases and J by 4 bases, leaving 15 bases between them. Germline V gene lookup returns CDR1 MNHEY and CDR2 SVGEGT. The CDR3 totals 13 residues. The CDR3 protein is CASNRRGGYGYTF. The CDR3 coding sequence is TGTGCCAGTAATCGCCGGGGCGGCTATGGCTACACCTTC.

This clonotype was seen more than once but under ten times. The chain carries TRBV20-1 and TRBJ2-7; no reliable D call. V lost 1 base and J lost 3, with 10 bases in between. Germline V gives CDR1 DFQATT, CDR2 SNEGSKA (reference sequence). The CDR3 extends over 13 amino acids. This CDR3 is CSARGPADYEQYF. The CDR3 nucleotides are TGCAGTGCTAGAGGCCCGGCGGACTACGAGCAGTACTTC.

The chain combines TRBV20-1 with TRBJ1-1; D not certain. The V end lost 5 bases, the J end lost 4 bases, and 8 bases lay between the germline ends. In germline, CDR1 is DFQATT, CDR2 SNEGSKA (reference sequence). The CDR3 length is 11 residues. The CDR3 DNA follows: TGCAGTGCTGAGCTTCGCACTGAAGCTTTCTTT. Residues: CSAELRTEAFF.

This clonotype was seen ten or more times. The chain links TRBV12-3 or TRBV12-4 to TRBJ1-5; tentatively, D is TRBD1 (5 bases). Trimming removed 5 bases from V and 5 bases from J, with 10 bases in between. This CDR3 has 13 amino acids. The CDR3 here is CASSGTLYQPQHF. The DNA of the CDR3 is TGTGCCAGCAGTGGGACCTTATATCAGCCCCAGCATTTT.

This clonotype was observed at least ten times. The chain joins TRBV2 to TRBJ1-1; D not certain. The CDR3 runs 13 residues. Germline CDR1 and CDR2: SNHLY and FYNNEI. With 3 bases removed from V and 11 bases from J, the gap between germline ends came to 16 bases. CDR3 amino acids: CASSDTPQSFAFF. The CDR3 DNA reads TGTGCCAGCAGTGACACCCCTCAATCGTTTGCTTTCTTT.

The chain carries TRBV7-8 and TRBJ2-7; D perhaps matches TRBD1 (6 bases). Trimming removed 5 bases from V and 0 bases from J, with 11 bases in between. Germline V gene sequence: CDR1 SGHVS, CDR2 FQNEAQ. The CDR3 consists of 14 residues. CDR3 nucleotide sequence: TGTGCCAGCAGCAAGCAGGGGTTCTCCTACGAGCAGTACTTC. Translated: CASSKQGFSYEQYF.

The chain is built from TRBV7-2 and TRBJ1-3, with D perhaps matching TRBD1 (5 bases). V shed 2 bases and J shed 4 bases, with 12 bases lying between them. Germline loops: CDR1 SGHTA, CDR2 FQGNSA. The CDR3 extends over 15 amino acids. The CDR3 region is CASSLSRQRGNTIYF. CDR3 nucleotide sequence: TGTGCCAGCAGCTTATCTCGACAGAGGGGAAACACCATATATTTT.

This clonotype has ten or more counts. The chain employs TRBV2 and TRBJ1-5; possibly TRBD1 for D (6 bases). CDR1 is SNHLY and CDR2 is FYNNEI in the germline V gene. Trimming stripped 2 bases from V and 1 base from J, with 9 bases between. This CDR3 has 15 residues. The CDR3: CASSELGGSNQPQHF. In DNA form, the CDR3 reads TGTGCCAGCAGTGAACTAGGGGGGAGCAATCAGCCCCAGCATTTT.

This sequence joins TRBV20-1 and TRBJ2-7; TRBD2 aligns across 9 bases. The V and J ends lost 2 bases and 0 bases, in that order; junction bases with no gene match: 8. Germline lookup yields CDR1 DFQATT and CDR2 SNEGSKA (reference sequence). The CDR3 loop spans 16 amino acids. The CDR3 protein is CSARPPGGRASYEQYF. Written as DNA, the CDR3 is TGCAGTGCTAGACCCCCCGGCGGGAGGGCCTCCTACGAGCAGTACTTC.

The table lists this clonotype with many counts. The gene calls are TRBV4-1 and TRBJ1-1; maybe TRBD1 (5 bases). CDR1 and CDR2 from the germline V gene are MGHRA and YSYEKL. Trimming stripped 5 bases from V and 0 bases from J, with 10 bases between. This CDR3 has 14 residues. This CDR3 is CASSVGALNTEAFF. The CDR3, as DNA: TGCGCCAGCAGCGTTGGGGCGTTGAACACTGAAGCTTTCTTT.

In its sample, this clonotype was seen a few times. CDR3 in DNA: TGCAGTGCTAGAGGGGGAGCGGGTAGCACTGAAGCTTTCTTT. It specifies CSARGGAGSTEAFF. The chain is built from TRBV20-1 and TRBJ1-1; D is undetermined. The CDR3 sequence is 14 residues long. The germline gives CDR1 DFQATT, CDR2 SNEGSKA (reference sequence). The V gene lost 1 base and the J gene lost 4 bases, with 13 bases spanning the gap.

This clonotype was recorded many times. This rearrangement joins TRBV28 to TRBJ2-4; no firm D call. Germline V gives CDR1 MDHEN, CDR2 SYDVKM. V was shortened by 5 bases and J by 6 bases, with 5 bases between the two germline ends. CDR3 length: 11 amino acids. CDR3 bases: TGTGCCAGCAGTCGTCTAAACATTCAGTACTTC. Translation gives CASSRLNIQYF.

The table lists this clonotype with many counts. The V gene is TRBV25-1, the J gene TRBJ1-2, with D perhaps matching TRBD1 (6 bases). V was trimmed by 2 bases and J by 6 bases, leaving 13 bases between them. The CDR3 is made up of 14 amino acids. Per germline, CDR1 MGHDK and CDR2 SYGVNS. CDR3 loop: CASSERQERNGYTF. CDR3 nucleotide sequence: TGTGCCAGCAGTGAAAGACAGGAGCGGAATGGCTACACCTTC.

DNA of the CDR3: TGTGCCAGCAGCCAAGAACAGGGGTATCAGCCCCAGCATTTT. Amino acids: CASSQEQGYQPQHF. The chain employs TRBV3-1 and TRBJ1-5, with 7 bases aligning to TRBD1. The CDR3 is made up of 14 amino acids. The trim removed 0 bases at V and 5 bases at J, leaving 1 base unmatched. Germline V lookup: CDR1 LGHDT, CDR2 YNNKEL (reference sequence). Supplemented by reference TRBV3-1 and TRBJ1-5, the full variable domain reads DTAVSQTPKYLVTQMGNDKSIKCEQNLGHDTMYWYKQDSKKFLKIMFSYNNKELIINETVPNRFSPKSPDKAHLNLHINSLELGDSAVYFCASSQEQGYQPQHFGDGTRLSIL.

This clonotype has a count of ten or more. This chain joins TRBV28 and TRBJ1-2; weak D call: TRBD1 (5 bases). Trimming stripped 6 bases from V and 2 bases from J, with 10 bases between. This CDR3 spans 13 amino acids. Per germline, CDR1 MDHEN and CDR2 SYDVKM. CDR3 nucleotides: TGTGCCAGCAGGCAGGGTACAAACTATGGCTACACCTTC. This codes for CASRQGTNYGYTF.

The chain is built from TRBV20-1 and TRBJ1-1; TRBD1 matches at 8 bases. Germline V lookup: CDR1 DFQATT, CDR2 SNEGSKA (reference sequence). The CDR3 is 15 residues long. Trimming at V came to 3 bases and at J to 0 bases, leaving 6 bases not matched to a gene. This chain's CDR3 is CSARQGQAMNTEAFF. The CDR3 DNA is TGCAGTGCTAGGCAGGGACAGGCAATGAACACTGAAGCTTTCTTT.

This chain connects TRBV6-1 to TRBJ1-1, with D unresolved. Trimming removed 2 bases from V and 0 bases from J, with 10 bases in between. Germline CDR1 and CDR2: MNHNS and SASEGT. The CDR3 runs 15 residues. The CDR3 is CASSEFTYMNTEAFF. The CDR3 region has the DNA TGTGCCAGCAGTGAATTCACCTACATGAACACTGAAGCTTTCTTT.

The count of this clonotype is one. V is TRBV9 and J is TRBJ1-6; 7 nucleotides match TRBD1. This CDR3 has 17 residues. Germline CDR1 reads SGDLS; CDR2 reads YYNGEE. Germline trimming cut 0 bases from V and 6 bases from J; bases unmatched to any gene: 9. The CDR3 DNA reads as TGTGCCAGCAGCGTAGACGGGACAGAACTTTTTAATTCACCCCTCCACTTT. It codes for CASSVDGTELFNSPLHF.

Ten or more counts support this clonotype. The rearrangement links TRBV5-1 to TRBJ1-6; D might be TRBD1 (5 bases). This CDR3 contains 15 residues. Germline V gives CDR1 SGHRS, CDR2 YFSETQ. V lost 0 bases and J 8 bases, leaving 12 bases between the germline ends. DNA for the CDR3: TGCGCCAGCAGCTTGGAAGCAGGGCTGGATTCACCCCTCCACTTT. Its protein is CASSLEAGLDSPLHF.

This chain links TRBV6-1 with TRBJ2-7; no definite D call. The CDR3 sequence is 15 residues long. Trimming removed 6 bases at V and 2 bases at J, with 17 bases between. CDR1 and CDR2 from the germline V gene are MNHNS and SASEGT. Here the CDR3 reads CASRDQTLRTYEQYF. CDR3 in DNA: TGTGCCAGCAGGGACCAGACTCTAAGAACCTACGAGCAGTACTTC.

This clonotype has a handful of counts. The chain has TRBV3-1 and TRBJ1-1; D is possibly TRBD1 (6 bases). V lost 3 bases to trimming and J lost 6 bases, with 17 bases between them. The CDR3 length is 15 residues. Germline V lookup: CDR1 LGHDT, CDR2 YNNKEL (reference sequence). The CDR3 nucleotides are TGTGCCAGCAGCCATGACACAGTACAGGGCGCTGAAGCTTTCTTT. The encoded protein is CASSHDTVQGAEAFF.

Remarks on this clonotype: The conserved final phenylalanine or tryptophan is absent from the CDR3, which likely points to a read error. This sequence joins TRBV28 and TRBJ1-2; D unresolved. Trimming pared 3 bases from V and 7 bases from J, leaving 15 bases between. CDR3 length equals 14 residues. Germline CDR1 reads MDHEN; CDR2 reads SYDVKM. The CDR3 DNA follows: TGTGCCAGCAGTTTGATAGTCTGGGGAGGTGGCTACACCTAC. Translated: CASSLIVWGGGYTY.

Ten or more counts support this clonotype. The chain joins TRBV28 to TRBJ2-7; 8 bases align to TRBD1. Germline loops: CDR1 MDHEN, CDR2 SYDVKM. The V and J ends lost 5 bases and 3 bases, in that order; junction bases with no gene match: 9. This CDR3 comprises 15 residues. The CDR3 sequence: CASSARSGTGYEQYF. Written as DNA, the CDR3 is TGTGCCAGCAGTGCCAGATCCGGGACAGGCTACGAGCAGTACTTC.

The chain carries TRBV6-5 and TRBJ1-2; D possibly corresponds to TRBD1 (5 bases). Germline V lookup: CDR1 MNHEY, CDR2 SVGAGI. Trimming left V 4 bases short and J 5 bases short, with 8 bases between. The length of the CDR3 is 12 residues. The CDR3 coding sequence is TGTGCCAGCAGTTGGGCAGGGTATGGCTACACCTTC. Its translation is CASSWAGYGYTF.

The chain is built from TRBV12-3 or TRBV12-4 and TRBJ1-2, with TRBD1 matching 11 bases. CDR3 length: 13 residues. The junction had 7 bases not matched to a gene; V was cut back by 8 bases and J by 8 bases. The CDR3 reads CASGQGAFGGYTF. The DNA for the CDR3 is TGTGCCAGCGGACAGGGGGCTTTTGGGGGCTACACCTTC.

This clonotype was detected many times. V gene TRBV20-1 combines with J gene TRBJ1-1; perhaps TRBD1 as D (5 bases). The germline CDR1 and CDR2 sequences are DFQATT and SNEGSKA (reference sequence). The CDR3 has 13 amino acids. Between the trimmed V and J ends, which lost 3 bases and 1 base, there was a span of 9 bases. The CDR3 sequence: CSARRDPNTEAFF. CDR3 DNA: TGCAGTGCTAGGAGGGACCCGAACACTGAAGCTTTCTTT.

V is TRBV2 and J is TRBJ1-3; D is uncertain. Looked up from germline, CDR1 is SNHLY and CDR2 is FYNNEI. V lost 10 bases to trimming and J lost 2 bases, with 15 bases between them. The CDR3 runs to 14 residues. Written as DNA, the CDR3 is TGTGCCACCGGGGAAGGGCTAGCTGGAAACACCATATATTTT. Translating gives CATGEGLAGNTIYF.

This chain uses TRBV15 with TRBJ1-2; a weak D match, TRBD1 (6 bases). The CDR3 has 14 amino acids. Germline lookup yields CDR1 LNHNV and CDR2 YYDKDF (reference sequence). With 0 bases removed from V and 6 bases from J, the gap between germline ends came to 11 bases. The DNA for the CDR3 is TGTGCCACCAGCAGAGATTACAGGGTGGATGGCTACACCTTC. Its protein product is CATSRDYRVDGYTF.